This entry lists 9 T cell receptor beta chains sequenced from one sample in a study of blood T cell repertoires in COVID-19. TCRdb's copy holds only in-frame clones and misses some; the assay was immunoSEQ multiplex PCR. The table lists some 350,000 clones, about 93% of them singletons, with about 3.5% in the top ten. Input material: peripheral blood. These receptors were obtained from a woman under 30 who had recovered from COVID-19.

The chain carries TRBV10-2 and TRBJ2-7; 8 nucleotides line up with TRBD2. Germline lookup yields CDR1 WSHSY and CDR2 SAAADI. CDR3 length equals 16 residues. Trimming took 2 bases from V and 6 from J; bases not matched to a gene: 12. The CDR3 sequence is CASSEKSGSHSVEQYV. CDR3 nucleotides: TGCGCCAGCAGTGAGAAGAGCGGGAGCCACTCGGTCGAGCAGTACGTC.

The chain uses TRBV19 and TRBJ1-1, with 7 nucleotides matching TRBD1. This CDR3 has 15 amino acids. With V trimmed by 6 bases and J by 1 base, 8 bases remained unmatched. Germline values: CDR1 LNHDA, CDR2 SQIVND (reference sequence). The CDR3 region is CASRKNRGRNTEAFF. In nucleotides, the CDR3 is TGTGCCAGTAGGAAAAACAGGGGAAGGAACACTGAAGCTTTCTTT. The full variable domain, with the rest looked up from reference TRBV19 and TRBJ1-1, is DGGITQSPKYLFRKEGQNVTLSCEQNLNHDAMYWYRQDPGQGLRLIYYSQIVNDFQKGDIAEGYSVSREKKESFPLTVTSAQKNPTAFYLCASRKNRGRNTEAFFGQGTRLTVV.

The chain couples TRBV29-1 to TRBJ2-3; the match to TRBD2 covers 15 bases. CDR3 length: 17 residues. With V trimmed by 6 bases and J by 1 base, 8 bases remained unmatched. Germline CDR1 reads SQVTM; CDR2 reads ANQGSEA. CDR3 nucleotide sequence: TGCAGCGTAGGAGGGGGACTAGCGGGAGGCGGCACAGATACGCAGTATTTT. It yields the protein CSVGGGLAGGGTDTQYF.

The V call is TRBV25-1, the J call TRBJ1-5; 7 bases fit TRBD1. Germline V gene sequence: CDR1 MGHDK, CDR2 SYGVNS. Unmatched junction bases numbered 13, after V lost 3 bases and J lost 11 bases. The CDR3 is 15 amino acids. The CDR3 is CASSDSLTGIQAQHF. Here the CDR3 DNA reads TGTGCCAGCAGTGATTCCCTGACAGGGATTCAAGCCCAGCATTTT.

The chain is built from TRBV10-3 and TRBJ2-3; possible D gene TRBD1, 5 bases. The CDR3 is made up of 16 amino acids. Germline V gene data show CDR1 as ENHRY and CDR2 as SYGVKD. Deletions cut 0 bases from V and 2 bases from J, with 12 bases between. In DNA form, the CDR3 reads TGTGCCATCAGTGAGTCGGGGCCCGCCGCCACAGATACGCAGTATTTT. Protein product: CAISESGPAATDTQYF.

CDR3 loop: CASSIALAGAQTDTQYF. CDR3 DNA: TGTGCCAGTAGTATAGCCCTAGCGGGAGCCCAAACAGATACGCAGTATTTT. The gene calls are TRBV19 and TRBJ2-3; 10 nucleotides align to TRBD2. The V gene's germline CDR1 is LNHDA and CDR2 SQIVND (reference sequence). V lost 1 base, J lost 3 bases, and 7 bases stayed unmatched. This CDR3 comprises 17 residues.

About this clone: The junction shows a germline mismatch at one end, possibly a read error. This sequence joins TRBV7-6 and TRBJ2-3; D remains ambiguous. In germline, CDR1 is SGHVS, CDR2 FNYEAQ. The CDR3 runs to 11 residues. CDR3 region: CASSLGTWLHF. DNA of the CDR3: TGTGCCAGCAGCTTAGGTACATGGCTCCATTTT.

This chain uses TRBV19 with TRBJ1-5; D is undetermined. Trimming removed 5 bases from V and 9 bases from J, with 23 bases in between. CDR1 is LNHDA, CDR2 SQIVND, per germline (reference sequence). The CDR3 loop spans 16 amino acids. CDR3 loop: CASSAGVGGRWRPQHF. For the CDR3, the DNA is TGTGCCAGTAGTGCCGGGGTTGGAGGACGATGGCGGCCCCAGCATTTT.

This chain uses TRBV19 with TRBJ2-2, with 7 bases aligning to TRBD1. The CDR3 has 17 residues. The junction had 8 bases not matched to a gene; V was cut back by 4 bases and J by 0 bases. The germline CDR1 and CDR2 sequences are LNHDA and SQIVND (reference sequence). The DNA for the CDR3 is TGTGCCAGTAGTACAAGTTCCGGGACAGCGAACACCGGGGAGCTGTTTTTT. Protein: CASSTSSGTANTGELFF.